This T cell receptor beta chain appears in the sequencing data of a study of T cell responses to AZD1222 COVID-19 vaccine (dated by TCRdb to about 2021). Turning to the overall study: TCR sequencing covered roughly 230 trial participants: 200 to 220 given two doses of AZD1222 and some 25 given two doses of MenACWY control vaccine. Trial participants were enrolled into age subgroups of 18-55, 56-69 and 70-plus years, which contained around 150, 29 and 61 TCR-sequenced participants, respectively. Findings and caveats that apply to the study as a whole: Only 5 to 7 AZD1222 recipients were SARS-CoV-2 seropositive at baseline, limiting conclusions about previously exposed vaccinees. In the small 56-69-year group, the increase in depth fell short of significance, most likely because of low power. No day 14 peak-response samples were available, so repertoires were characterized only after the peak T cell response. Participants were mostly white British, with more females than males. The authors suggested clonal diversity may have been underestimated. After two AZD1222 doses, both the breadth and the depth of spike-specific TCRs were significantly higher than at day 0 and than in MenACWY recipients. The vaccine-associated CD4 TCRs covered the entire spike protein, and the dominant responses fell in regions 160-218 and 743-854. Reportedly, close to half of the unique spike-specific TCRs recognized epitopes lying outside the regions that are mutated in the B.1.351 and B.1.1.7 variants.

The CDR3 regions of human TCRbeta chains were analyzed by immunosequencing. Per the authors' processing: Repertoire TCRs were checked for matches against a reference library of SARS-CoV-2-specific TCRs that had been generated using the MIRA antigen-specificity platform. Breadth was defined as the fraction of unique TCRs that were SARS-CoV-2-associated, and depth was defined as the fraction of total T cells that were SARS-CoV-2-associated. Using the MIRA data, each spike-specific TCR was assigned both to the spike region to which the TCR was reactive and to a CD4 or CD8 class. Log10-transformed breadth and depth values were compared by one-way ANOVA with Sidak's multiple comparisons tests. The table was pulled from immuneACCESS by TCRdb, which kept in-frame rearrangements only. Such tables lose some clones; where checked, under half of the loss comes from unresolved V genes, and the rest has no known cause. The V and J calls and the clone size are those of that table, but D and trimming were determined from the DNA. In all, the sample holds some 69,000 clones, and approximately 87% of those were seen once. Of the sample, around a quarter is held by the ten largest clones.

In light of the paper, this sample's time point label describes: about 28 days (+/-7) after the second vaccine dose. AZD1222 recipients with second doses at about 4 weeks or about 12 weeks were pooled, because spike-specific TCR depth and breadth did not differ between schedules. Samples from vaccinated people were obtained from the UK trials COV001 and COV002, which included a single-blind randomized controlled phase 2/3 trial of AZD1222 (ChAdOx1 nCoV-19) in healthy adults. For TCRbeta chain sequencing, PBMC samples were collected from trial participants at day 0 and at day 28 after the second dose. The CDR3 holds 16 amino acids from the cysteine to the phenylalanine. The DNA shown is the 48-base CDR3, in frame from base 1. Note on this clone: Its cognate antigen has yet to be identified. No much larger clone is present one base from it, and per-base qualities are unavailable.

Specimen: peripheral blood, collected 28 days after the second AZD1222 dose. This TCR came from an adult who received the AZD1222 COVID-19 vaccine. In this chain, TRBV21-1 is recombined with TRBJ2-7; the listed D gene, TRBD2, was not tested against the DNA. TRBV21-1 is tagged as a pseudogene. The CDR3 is CASSKRPRRGLEEQYF. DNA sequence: TGTGCCAGCAGCAAAAGGCCCAGGCGGGGGCTGGAAGAGCAGTACTTC.